The 14 T cell receptor beta chains below all came from one sample that was sequenced in a study of blood T cell repertoires in COVID-19. The protocol was immunoSEQ multiplex PCR, while the TCRdb copy is restricted to in-frame clones and leaves out a portion. The data contain approximately 300,000 clones, around 87% of them singletons. Material: peripheral blood. Source of these receptors: a man aged 18 to 30 with active or convalescent COVID-19.

J is TRBJ2-2 and V is TRBV5-5; D unresolved. V was pared by 3 bases and J by 5 bases, with 8 bases between. This CDR3 comprises 13 residues. Germline V gene data show CDR1 as SGHKS and CDR2 as YYEKEE (reference sequence). CDR3 DNA sequence: TGTGCCAGCAGCTCGTTCGAGACCGGGGAGCTGTTTTTT. Amino acids: CASSSFETGELFF. The full variable domain, with the rest looked up from reference TRBV5-5 and TRBJ2-2, is DAGVTQSPTHLIKTRGQQVTLRCSPISGHKSVSWYQQVLGQGPQFIFQYYEKEERGRGNFPDRFSARQFPNYSSELNVNALLLGDSALYLCASSSFETGELFFGEGSRLTVL.

V is TRBV10-1 and J is TRBJ2-3; D perhaps matches TRBD2 (6 bases). The CDR3 covers 15 residues. Trimming removed 4 bases from V and 4 bases from J, with 15 bases in between. CDR1 WNHNN and CDR2 SYGVQD come from the germline V gene (reference sequence). CDR3 protein: CASSGGPGSPDTQYF. The CDR3 DNA sequence: TGCGCCAGCAGTGGGGGACCCGGGAGCCCAGATACGCAGTATTTT.

The chain joins TRBV9 to TRBJ2-1, with TRBD2 identical over 7 bases. V dropped 1 base and J dropped 7; count of bases not matched to a gene: 11. The CDR3 runs to 16 residues. Germline V gene lookup returns CDR1 SGDLS and CDR2 YYNGEE. CDR3 loop: CASSVRGDYPWNEQFF. The DNA of the CDR3 is TGTGCCAGCAGCGTACGGGGGGACTACCCGTGGAATGAGCAGTTCTTC.

J is TRBJ1-5 and V is TRBV15, with D possibly being TRBD1 (5 bases). V gave up 0 bases and J gave up 4 bases, with 13 bases separating them. CDR3 length equals 16 residues. Germline V gene data show CDR1 as LNHNV and CDR2 as YYDKDF (reference sequence). CDR3: CATSRDQAGGNQPQHF. The CDR3 DNA sequence: TGTGCCACCAGCAGAGATCAAGCGGGGGGGAATCAGCCCCAGCATTTT.

The V call is TRBV4-1, the J call TRBJ2-7; the D is unclear. The CDR3 covers 14 residues. Per germline, CDR1 MGHRA and CDR2 YSYEKL. V shed 2 bases and J shed 7 bases, with 15 bases lying between them. CDR3 region: CASSQKDTEGEQYF. In DNA, the CDR3 is TGCGCCAGCAGCCAAAAAGACACCGAAGGTGAGCAGTACTTC.

A single count supports this clone. V usage is TRBV6-4 and J usage is TRBJ2-1; possibly TRBD2 for D (5 bases). CDR1 and CDR2 from the germline V gene are MRHNA and SNTAGT. The CDR3 covers 15 residues. V shed 3 bases and J shed 6 bases, with 15 bases lying between them. The CDR3 region is CASSDRGGGVNEQFF. The CDR3 DNA sequence: TGTGCCAGCAGTGATCGGGGTGGCGGAGTCAATGAGCAGTTCTTC.

This chain links TRBV12-3 or TRBV12-4 with TRBJ1-2; unclear D gene. V was pared by 1 base and J by 8 bases, with 11 bases between. There are 13 residues in the CDR3. CDR3 sequence reads: CASSLVGGLGYTF. For the CDR3, the DNA is TGTGCCAGCAGTTTAGTCGGAGGCTTGGGCTACACCTTC.

The rearrangement uses TRBV2 and TRBJ2-1; 8 bases map to TRBD2. With V trimmed by 4 bases and J by 2 bases, 1 base remained unmatched. Germline CDR1 reads SNHLY; CDR2 reads FYNNEI. This CDR3 has 14 amino acids. CDR3 region: CASSVTSAYNEQFF. The CDR3 nucleotides are TGTGCCAGCAGTGTGACTAGCGCCTACAATGAGCAGTTCTTC.

The gene calls are TRBV15 and TRBJ2-3; TRBD2 is a possible D gene (6 bases). V lost 1 base, J lost 2 bases, and 10 bases lay in between. CDR1 LNHNV and CDR2 YYDKDF come from the germline V gene (reference sequence). This CDR3 comprises 15 residues. CDR3 DNA: TGTGCCACCAGCAGAGTCGGCGGGAACACAGATACGCAGTATTTT. It is translated as CATSRVGGNTDTQYF.

V gene TRBV4-1 combines with J gene TRBJ2-7; 10 bases align to TRBD1. V trimming: 4 bases; J trimming: 5 bases; junction bases outside the gene matches: 5. This CDR3 contains 14 residues. CDR1 is MGHRA, CDR2 YSYEKL, per germline. The chain's CDR3 is CASSPKDRGNEQYF. For the CDR3, the DNA is TGCGCCAGCAGCCCTAAGGACAGGGGGAACGAGCAGTACTTC.

CDR3 bases: TGCAGTGCTAGTGAAACCGGGACTCACTATGGCTACACCTTC. This sequence encodes CSASETGTHYGYTF. The chain joins TRBV20-1 to TRBJ1-2, with D perhaps TRBD1 (5 bases). The CDR3 loop spans 14 amino acids. V gave up 3 bases and J gave up 3 bases, with 14 bases separating them. Germline lookup yields CDR1 DFQATT and CDR2 SNEGSKA (reference sequence).

This sequence joins TRBV7-8 and TRBJ2-1; 11 bases line up with TRBD2. This CDR3 has 16 residues. V lost 5 bases to trimming and J lost 2 bases; unmatched junction nucleotides: 5. CDR1 SGHVS and CDR2 FQNEAQ come from the germline V gene. The CDR3 loop is CASSPEGLAAYNEQFF. The CDR3, as DNA: TGTGCCAGCAGCCCTGAGGGACTAGCGGCCTACAATGAGCAGTTCTTC.

The CDR3 reads CASSGPGQSNEKLFF. The CDR3 nucleotides are TGTGCCAGCAGTGGGCCGGGACAGAGTAATGAAAAACTGTTTTTT. The rearrangement links TRBV28 to TRBJ1-4; TRBD1 matches at 7 bases. V lost 5 bases, J lost 4 bases, and 7 bases stayed unmatched. CDR3 length: 15 residues. CDR1 is MDHEN, CDR2 SYDVKM, per germline.

This chain joins TRBV18 and TRBJ2-3; 7 nucleotides agree with TRBD2. J was trimmed by 0 bases and V by 4 bases; bases with no gene match: 7. Germline CDR1 reads KGHSH; CDR2 reads LQKENI. The CDR3 sequence is 16 residues long. CDR3 loop: CASSRPSGPSTDTQYF. CDR3 DNA: TGTGCCAGCTCACGCCCTAGCGGTCCTAGCACAGATACGCAGTATTTT.